The T cell receptor beta chain described here comes from a study of control samples from healthy donors and cancer patients (TCRdb year 2020). A note on this clone: Its cognate antigen has yet to be identified. Per-base qualities were not stored, and no clone one base away is much larger.

Library preparation employed the immunoSEQ multiplex PCR assay. Drawn from immuneACCESS, this table holds only the in-frame rearrangements with V and J called that TCRdb kept. Clones are partly lost; checked studies trace under half to an unresolved V gene and leave the rest unexplained. This sample lists 150,000 to 200,000 clones; 90% to 95% were detected once. The ten biggest clones cover 1.5% of the sample. At the junction V is shortened by 1 base and J by 0 bases, with 9 bases in between. From the cysteine up to the phenylalanine, the CDR3 has a length of 15 residues. Kept here is only the CDR3 DNA, which spans 45 bases and is read in frame from base 1. Per the germline V gene, MGHRA is the CDR1 and YSYEKL is the CDR2.

This sequence uses TRBV4-1 and TRBJ1-1, with a tentative D gene TRBD1 over 5 matching bases. This TCR came from a woman between 25 and 40 years old in good health. Material for sequencing was blood. The CDR3 region: CASSQAGRVNTEAFF. The bases read TGCGCCAGCAGCCAAGCGGGCAGGGTGAACACTGAAGCTTTCTTT.